The rows below give T cell receptor beta chains drawn from one sample of a study of blood T cell repertoires in COVID-19. Produced via immunoSEQ multiplex PCR; TCRdb's table is partial and in-frame only. The table shows approximately 150,000 clones, with over 70% occurring only once. The specimen was peripheral blood. The receptors here all came from a man aged 50-59 years with active or convalescent COVID-19. CDR3s include the opening cysteine and the closing phenylalanine or tryptophan. The D gene is left open where the match is weak. Size tells how often a clone was seen (once, few, many) or the class of an expanded clone, and some rows leave it out.

V gene	D gene	J gene	clone size	CDR3 protein	CDR3 DNA
TRBV9	-	TRBJ2-5	-	CASSSGETQYF	TGTGCCAGCAGCTCAGGAGAGACCCAGTACTTC
TRBV4-1	-	TRBJ2-7	-	CASSRNREIEAYEQYF	TGCGCCAGCAGCCGGAACCGAGAGATAGAGGCCTACGAGCAGTACTTC
TRBV5-5	-	TRBJ1-5	-	CASSPGLLRGNQPQHF	TGTGCCAGCAGCCCGGGTCTCCTTCGCGGCAATCAGCCCCAGCATTTT
TRBV6-4	TRBD2	TRBJ2-3	-	CASSARLSGGSKDTQYF	TGTGCCAGCAGTGCGAGGTTGAGCGGGGGCTCTAAAGATACGCAGTATTTT
TRBV29-1	-	TRBJ2-3	few	CSVAEAGTADTQYF	TGCAGCGTTGCCGAAGCAGGTACGGCGGATACGCAGTATTTT
TRBV3-1/TRBV3-2	-	TRBJ2-7	-	CASSHSGLAMYEQYF	TGTGCCAGCAGCCACTCTGGGCTAGCTATGTACGAGCAGTACTTC
TRBV10-3	-	TRBJ2-3	once	CAISRPGGTSTDTQYF	TGTGCCATCAGCCGCCCGGGGGGCACTAGCACAGATACGCAGTATTTT
TRBV9	-	TRBJ2-3	-	CASSDQDTGLDTQYF	TGTGCCAGCAGCGATCAGGATACGGGATTGGATACGCAGTATTTT
TRBV5-6	TRBD1	TRBJ1-5	-	CASSFSDRGTQPQHF	TGTGCCAGCAGCTTTTCGGACAGGGGCACTCAGCCCCAGCATTTT
TRBV27	-	TRBJ1-5	-	CASSYTENQPQHF	TGTGCCAGCAGTTACACCGAAAATCAGCCCCAGCATTTT
TRBV12-3/TRBV12-4	-	TRBJ2-3	-	CASNPSSDTQYF	TGTGCCAGCAACCCTTCGAGTGATACGCAGTATTTT
TRBV27	-	TRBJ2-1	-	CASSRESSYNEQFF	TGTGCCAGCAGCCGGGAGTCATCCTACAATGAGCAGTTCTTC
TRBV15	TRBD2	TRBJ2-1	-	CATSRGLAGAHNEQFF	TGTGCCACCAGCAGAGGGCTAGCGGGAGCCCACAATGAGCAGTTCTTC
TRBV21-1	-	TRBJ2-7	-	CASSTRSGSSYEQYF	TGTGCCAGCAGCACCCGTAGCGGAAGCTCCTACGAGCAGTACTTC
TRBV6-5	TRBD1	TRBJ2-7	-	CASSPDRTFYEQYF	TGTGCCAGCAGCCCGGACAGGACCTTCTACGAGCAGTACTTC
TRBV5-1	TRBD1	TRBJ2-3	-	CASSNSGGSADTQYF	TGCGCCAGCAGCAATTCAGGGGGCTCCGCAGATACGCAGTATTTT
TRBV11-2	-	TRBJ1-4	few	CASSPPRLGGSNEKLFF	TGTGCCAGCAGCCCGCCACGTCTGGGGGGGAGTAATGAAAAACTGTTTTTT
TRBV13	-	TRBJ1-4	-	CASSGARAANEKLFF	TGTGCCAGCAGCGGGGCACGGGCGGCTAATGAAAAACTGTTTTTT
TRBV7-9	TRBD2	TRBJ2-1	-	CASSAIAGGMDEQFF	TGTGCCAGCAGCGCCATAGCGGGAGGTATGGATGAGCAGTTCTTC
TRBV30	TRBD2	TRBJ2-1	-	CAWSNSGRVSYNEQFF	TGTGCCTGGAGTAATAGCGGGAGAGTTTCCTACAATGAGCAGTTCTTC
TRBV27	-	TRBJ1-5	-	CASSINRGNQPQHF	TGTGCCAGCAGTATTAATCGGGGAAATCAGCCCCAGCATTTT